The source of this T cell receptor (beta chain) is a study of blood T cell repertoires in COVID-19. The table came from immunoSEQ multiplex PCR; TCRdb's copy has only in-frame clones and leaves some out. Of about 230,000 clones in the sample, more than 65% were seen once. Germline loops: CDR1 MNHEY, CDR2 SVGEGT. The CDR3 runs 14 residues. V was pared by 2 bases and J by 7 bases, with 12 bases between. The TCR comes from a woman in her 40s who had recovered from COVID-19. V gene TRBV6-2 or TRBV6-3 combines with J gene TRBJ2-1; D is possibly TRBD1 (6 bases). The specimen sequenced was peripheral blood. For the CDR3, the DNA is TGTGCCAGCAGTTACCCAGCTCAGGGGAATGAGCAGTTCTTC. Translation gives CASSYPAQGNEQFF.